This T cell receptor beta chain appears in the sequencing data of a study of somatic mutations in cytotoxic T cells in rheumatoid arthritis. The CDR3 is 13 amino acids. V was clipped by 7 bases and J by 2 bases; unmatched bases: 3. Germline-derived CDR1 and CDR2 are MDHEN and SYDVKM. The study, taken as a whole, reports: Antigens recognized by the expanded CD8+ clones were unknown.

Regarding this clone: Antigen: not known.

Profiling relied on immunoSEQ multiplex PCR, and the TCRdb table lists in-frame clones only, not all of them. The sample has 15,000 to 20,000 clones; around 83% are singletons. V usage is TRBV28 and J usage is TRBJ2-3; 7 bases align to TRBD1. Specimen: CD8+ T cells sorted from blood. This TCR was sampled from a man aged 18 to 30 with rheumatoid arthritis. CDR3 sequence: CASNRGYTDTQYF. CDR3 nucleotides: TGTGCCAGCAACAGGGGCTACACAGATACGCAGTATTTT.